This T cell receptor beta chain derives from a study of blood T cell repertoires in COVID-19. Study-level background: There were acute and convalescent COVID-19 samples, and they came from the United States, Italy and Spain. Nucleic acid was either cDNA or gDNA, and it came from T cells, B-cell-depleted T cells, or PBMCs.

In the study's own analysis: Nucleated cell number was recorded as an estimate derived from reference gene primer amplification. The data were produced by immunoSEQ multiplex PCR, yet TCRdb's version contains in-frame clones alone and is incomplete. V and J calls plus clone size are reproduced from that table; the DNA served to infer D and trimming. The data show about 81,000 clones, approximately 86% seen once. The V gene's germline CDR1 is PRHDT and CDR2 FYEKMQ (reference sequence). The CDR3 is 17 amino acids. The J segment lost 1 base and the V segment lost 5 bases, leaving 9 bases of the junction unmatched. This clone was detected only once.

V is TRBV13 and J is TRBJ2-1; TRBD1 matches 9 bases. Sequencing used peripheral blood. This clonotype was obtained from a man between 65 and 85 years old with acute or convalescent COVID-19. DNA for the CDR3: TGTGCCAGCAGCGAGATCCGGGACAGGGCGTCCTACAATGAGCAGTTCTTC. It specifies CASSEIRDRASYNEQFF.